The subject of this entry is one T cell receptor (beta chain). Treatment of the donors consisted of nivolumab and ipilimumab (plus aspirin, low-dose cyclophosphamide and low-dose radiotherapy). This entry belongs to a study of low-dose radiotherapy and immunotherapy resistance in tumors. Study in general: Each fraction for Cohort 1 was 0.5 Gy, given every 2 weeks, and the total came to 6.5 Gy. The drug cyclophosphamide was given into a vein at 200 mg/m2 every two weeks, one day before radiation and immunotherapy.

Germline V gene data show CDR1 as LNHDA and CDR2 as SQIVND (reference sequence). V lost 4 bases and J 5 bases, leaving 18 bases between the germline ends. The CDR3 sequence is 16 residues long. TRAV and TRBV primers primed cDNA for both TCRalpha and TCRbeta. TCRs were put through around 20 PCR cycles of amplification with Phusion. A constant-region primer and the V-primer adapter served as the primer pair. TCRdb passed the reads through MiXCR, listing each CDR3 protein once. The table includes some 7,100 distinct CDR3 sequences, roughly 58% detected once. This receptor was obtained from a human donor with advanced metastatic prostate, ovarian, gallbladder or colorectal cancer (not recorded which). This table probably holds off-target reads from a library built for another chain. The V gene is TRBV19, the J gene TRBJ2-1, with D perhaps matching TRBD1 (5 bases). CDR3 sequence: CASSTDSYLLHNEQFF. The DNA of the CDR3 is TGTGCCAGTAGTACAGACAGTTATCTCCTCCACAATGAGCAGTTCTTC. The full variable domain, its missing parts supplied by reference TRBV19 and TRBJ2-1, is DGGITQSPKYLFRKEGQNVTLSCEQNLNHDAMYWYRQDPGQGLRLIYYSQIVNDFQKGDIAEGYSVSREKKESFPLTVTSAQKNPTAFYLCASSTDSYLLHNEQFFGPGTRLTVL.